The 5 T cell receptor beta chains given below trace back to one sample, sequenced in a study of T and B cells in COVID-19 patients. BIOMED2 TRB-A/B primer pools were used in multiplex TRB PCR. One entry per CDR3 protein, called by TCRdb with MiXCR from the multiplex PCR reads. The sample has some 8,000 distinct CDR3 sequences, 40% to 45% seen once. From blood, about 230-500 ng of genomic DNA served as TRB template. Sequencing was carried out using blood. The receptors derive from a human donor who had recovered from COVID-19.

The genes are TRBV21-1 and TRBJ2-7; the D call in the table, TRBD1, was not verified against the DNA. TRBV21-1 is labeled a pseudogene. CDR3 length: 13 amino acids. The CDR3 DNA reads as TGTGCCAGCAGAAGGGACCGCATATACGAGCAGTACGTC. It yields the protein CASRRDRIYEQYV.

This clonotype rates as medium-sized. The J gene is TRBJ2-6, the V gene TRBV19; the D is unclear. Germline values: CDR1 LNHDA, CDR2 SQIVND (reference sequence). V was trimmed by 7 bases and J by 0 bases, leaving 7 bases between them. This CDR3 is 14 amino acids long. DNA for the CDR3: TGTGCCAGTAATCCGAACTCTGGGGCCAACGTCCTGACTTTC. Protein product: CASNPNSGANVLTF. The full variable domain, rest sourced from reference TRBV19 and TRBJ2-6, is DGGITQSPKYLFRKEGQNVTLSCEQNLNHDAMYWYRQDPGQGLRLIYYSQIVNDFQKGDIAEGYSVSREKKESFPLTVTSAQKNPTAFYLCASNPNSGANVLTFGAGSRLTVL.

This clonotype was found a few times. This rearrangement joins TRBV6-5 to TRBJ2-3; unclear D gene. The V gene's germline CDR1 is MNHEY and CDR2 SVGAGI. The CDR3 sequence is 13 residues long. Trimming left V 7 bases short and J 1 base short, with 9 bases between. CDR3 nucleotides: TGTGCCAGCAAGGCCCCTGGCACAGATACGCAGTATTTT. It yields the protein CASKAPGTDTQYF.

The chain joins TRBV18 to TRBJ1-1; D is uncertain. From germline, CDR1 is KGHSH and CDR2 LQKENI. This CDR3 spans 15 amino acids. Deletions cut 0 bases from V and 1 base from J, with 9 bases between. The CDR3 loop is CASSPPGPTNTEAFF. CDR3 nucleotide sequence: TGTGCCAGCTCACCACCGGGCCCCACGAACACTGAAGCTTTCTTT.

This clonotype is judged medium-sized (0.01 to 0.1%). This chain joins TRBV5-5 and TRBJ2-1; 10 nucleotides line up with TRBD1. V shed 3 bases and J 4 bases; nucleotides not matched to a gene: 4. Germline V gene lookup returns CDR1 SGHKS and CDR2 YYEKEE (reference sequence). The CDR3 is 15 amino acids. The CDR3 is CASSWTGGEYNEQFF. CDR3 sequence (DNA): TGTGCCAGCAGCTGGACAGGGGGAGAGTACAATGAGCAGTTCTTC.